This passage covers 17 T cell receptor beta chains from one sample sequenced in a study of blood T cell repertoires in COVID-19. Produced via immunoSEQ multiplex PCR; TCRdb's table is partial and in-frame only. The sample contains 200,000 to 250,000 clones, around 90% of which appear only once. Sequencing was done on a sample of PBMCs or T cells enriched from blood (not recorded which). These receptors originate from a woman aged 25 to 39 with acute COVID-19.

V and J are TRBV4-1 and TRBJ2-5; tentatively, D is TRBD2 (5 bases). The CDR3 is 13 residues long. V was pared by 4 bases and J by 5 bases, with 11 bases between. CDR1 MGHRA and CDR2 YSYEKL come from the germline V gene. In DNA form, the CDR3 reads TGCGCCAGCAGCCTACTAGTCTGGGAGACCCAGTACTTC. Its translation: CASSLLVWETQYF.

The chain uses TRBV12-3 or TRBV12-4 and TRBJ1-1, with 7 positions matching TRBD1. The V gene end was trimmed by 10 bases and the J gene end by 4 bases; junction bases not matched to a gene: 9. There are 13 residues in the CDR3. CDR3 sequence reads: CATSSQGGTEAFF. The CDR3 DNA follows: TGTGCCACCTCCTCCCAGGGGGGCACTGAAGCTTTCTTT.

The chain has TRBV15 and TRBJ1-1, with TRBD1 as a possible D gene (6 bases). The V end lost 1 base, the J end lost 2 bases, and 20 bases lay between the germline ends. The CDR3 extends over 18 amino acids. Germline-derived CDR1 and CDR2 are LNHNV and YYDKDF (reference sequence). Here the CDR3 reads CATSRAPTRTDPNTEAFF. The CDR3 DNA sequence: TGTGCCACCAGCAGAGCCCCAACCAGGACAGACCCCAACACTGAAGCTTTCTTT. Together with reference TRBV15 and TRBJ1-1, the CDR3 gives the full variable domain: DAMVIQNPRYQVTQFGKPVTLSCSQTLNHNVMYWYQQKSSQAPKLLFHYYDKDFNNEADTPDNFQSRRPNTSFCFLDIRSPGLGDTAMYLCATSRAPTRTDPNTEAFFGQGTRLTVV.

The chain uses TRBV15 and TRBJ2-2; 10 bases match TRBD1. The CDR3 has 18 amino acids. Germline trimming cut 1 base from V and 5 bases from J; bases unmatched to any gene: 10. Germline V lookup: CDR1 LNHNV, CDR2 YYDKDF (reference sequence). The CDR3 DNA reads as TGTGCCACCAGCAGAGCCAGGACAGGGGGTGGGGAAACCGGGGAGCTGTTTTTT. This codes for CATSRARTGGGETGELFF.

This chain's CDR3 is CASSYSNREKLFF. In DNA, the CDR3 is TGTGCCAGCAGTTACTCGAACAGGGAAAAACTGTTTTTT. The chain carries TRBV6-5 and TRBJ1-4; D possibly corresponds to TRBD1 (5 bases). Trimming took 0 bases from V and 8 from J, leaving 7 bases between them. Germline V gene data show CDR1 as MNHEY and CDR2 as SVGAGI. The CDR3 is made up of 13 amino acids.

V usage is TRBV6-5 and J usage is TRBJ1-1; D is undetermined. The CDR3 length is 14 residues. The V gene's germline CDR1 is MNHEY and CDR2 SVGAGI. V was shortened by 2 bases and J by 4 bases, with 11 bases between the two germline ends. In DNA, the CDR3 is TGTGCCAGCAGTTACGAGGGAGGCGGCACTGAAGCTTTCTTT. As protein: CASSYEGGGTEAFF.

The V gene is TRBV2, the J gene TRBJ1-5, with D perhaps TRBD1 (5 bases). Germline assignment: CDR1 SNHLY and CDR2 FYNNEI. Trimming removed 7 bases at V and 6 bases at J, with 13 bases between. This CDR3 is built from 13 residues. CDR3: CASTVQGVQPQHF. For the CDR3, the DNA is TGTGCCAGCACAGTCCAAGGGGTTCAGCCCCAGCATTTT.

The J gene is TRBJ1-6, the V gene TRBV7-2, with D possibly matching TRBD1 (6 bases). The germline V and J ends were trimmed by 8 bases and 7 bases, with 24 bases remaining between them. There are 17 residues in the CDR3. Germline values: CDR1 SGHTA, CDR2 FQGNSA. In DNA form, the CDR3 reads TGTGCCAGCGCATCGAGGGGCAGGGGTCTTGGAAATTCACCCCTCCACTTT. It translates to CASASRGRGLGNSPLHF.

The gene calls are TRBV5-1 and TRBJ1-6, with D tentatively TRBD1 (6 bases). The CDR3 is made up of 15 amino acids. From germline, CDR1 is SGHRS and CDR2 YFSETQ. The V gene lost 0 bases and the J gene lost 10 bases, with 14 bases spanning the gap. CDR3 sequence: CASSLGAGEGSPLHF. The CDR3 DNA reads as TGCGCCAGCAGCTTGGGGGCAGGGGAGGGCTCACCCCTCCACTTT.

The chain is built from TRBV2 and TRBJ2-7; 7 bases fit TRBD1. CDR1 SNHLY and CDR2 FYNNEI come from the germline V gene. Trimming at V came to 7 bases and at J to 2 bases, leaving 5 bases not matched to a gene. The CDR3 is 13 amino acids. CDR3 sequence (DNA): TGTGCCAGCAACCCGGACAGGCCCTACGAGCAGTACTTC. This sequence encodes CASNPDRPYEQYF.

The chain combines TRBV7-8 with TRBJ1-2, with TRBD1 identical over 9 bases. V lost 3 bases and J lost 4; bases outside the gene matches: 6. This CDR3 comprises 15 residues. CDR1 and CDR2 from the germline V gene are SGHVS and FQNEAQ. CDR3 DNA: TGTGCCAGCAGCTTGGACAGGGGAAGGAGCTATGGCTACACCTTC. It yields the protein CASSLDRGRSYGYTF.

V gene TRBV27 combines with J gene TRBJ1-2; 9 bases map to TRBD1. From germline, CDR1 is MNHEY and CDR2 SMNVEV (reference sequence). J gave up 8 bases and V 10 bases, and 8 bases lay outside the gene matches. The CDR3 covers 12 residues. The CDR3 loop is CATNDRGGGYTF. The CDR3 DNA is TGTGCCACCAACGACAGGGGGGGCGGCTACACCTTC.

This clone appeared once. This chain uses TRBV5-6 with TRBJ2-5; TRBD2 matches at 11 bases. Trimming at V came to 4 bases and at J to 5 bases, leaving 4 bases not matched to a gene. The CDR3 has 14 residues. Looked up from germline, CDR1 is SGHDT and CDR2 is YYEEEE. The CDR3 DNA reads TGTGCCAGCAGCGTAGCGGGGGGGCCCGAGACCCAGTACTTC. Translation: CASSVAGGPETQYF. Full variable domain (rest looked up from reference TRBV5-6 and TRBJ2-5): DAGVTQSPTHLIKTRGQQVTLRCSPKSGHDTVSWYQQALGQGPQFIFQYYEEEERQRGNFPDRFSGHQFPNYSSELNVNALLLGDSALYLCASSVAGGPETQYFGPGTRLLVL.

This rearrangement joins TRBV7-2 to TRBJ2-3, with 10 nucleotides matching TRBD2. Trimming took 5 bases from V and 9 from J; bases not matched to a gene: 8. CDR1 is SGHTA and CDR2 is FQGNSA in the germline V gene. The CDR3 is 14 residues long. CDR3 coding DNA: TGTGCCAGCAGCCAAAGCGGGGGGGCCAACACGCAGTATTTT. As protein: CASSQSGGANTQYF.

The chain has TRBV4-1 and TRBJ2-1; perhaps TRBD1 as D (5 bases). The CDR3 loop spans 14 amino acids. CDR1 is MGHRA, CDR2 YSYEKL, per germline. Trimming left V 4 bases short and J 3 bases short, with 10 bases between. CDR3 nucleotide sequence: TGCGCCAGCAGCCGTCAGGGTAGCTACAATGAGCAGTTCTTC. Translated, it gives CASSRQGSYNEQFF.

CDR3 nucleotide sequence: TGCGCCAGCAGCTTAGGGGACAGGAGATATGGCTACACCTTC. Its translation: CASSLGDRRYGYTF. This chain links TRBV5-1 with TRBJ1-2; 8 positions agree with TRBD1. This CDR3 has 14 residues. Trimming took 2 bases from V and 5 from J; bases not matched to a gene: 5. In germline, CDR1 is SGHRS, CDR2 YFSETQ.

The J gene is TRBJ2-1, the V gene TRBV19, with 13 bases lining up with TRBD2. Germline CDR1 LNHDA, CDR2 SQIVND (reference sequence). Trimming at V came to 5 bases and at J to 5 bases, leaving 15 bases not matched to a gene. The CDR3 length is 19 residues. Written as DNA, the CDR3 is TGTGCCAGTAGTGGACTAGCGGGGGACCTTGGGTTCTTTCACAATGAGCAGTTCTTC. Its protein is CASSGLAGDLGFFHNEQFF. Variable domain in full (rest from reference TRBV19 and TRBJ2-1): DGGITQSPKYLFRKEGQNVTLSCEQNLNHDAMYWYRQDPGQGLRLIYYSQIVNDFQKGDIAEGYSVSREKKESFPLTVTSAQKNPTAFYLCASSGLAGDLGFFHNEQFFGPGTRLTVL.